This T cell receptor (beta chain) is drawn from a study of blood T cell repertoires in COVID-19. About the research overall: Italy, Spain and the United States were the sources of the convalescent and acute COVID-19 samples. PBMCs, B-cell-depleted T cells, or T cells were the source of the cDNA or gDNA that made up the material.

Enrollment of patients from Seattle took place during active infection, with longitudinal follow-up. Between the trimmed V and J ends, which lost 1 base and 5 bases, there was a span of 15 bases. This CDR3 has 15 amino acids. Germline lookup yields CDR1 SGHVS and CDR2 FQNEAQ. As processed by the authors: Cell counts per sample came from amplifying reference gene primers. Generated by immunoSEQ multiplex PCR, the TCRdb table keeps only in-frame clones and is missing some. From that table come the V and J calls and clone size; the DNA was used to work out D and trimming. In the table there are approximately 500,000 clones, 85% to 90% of which are singletons.

Source material: peripheral blood. The gene calls are TRBV7-8 and TRBJ2-7; a possible D gene is TRBD1 (6 bases). This clonotype was obtained from a woman between 45 and 65 years old with COVID-19, enrolled during active disease. CDR3 region: CASSLVQGAKHEQYF. The CDR3 bases are TGTGCCAGCAGCTTAGTACAGGGCGCTAAACACGAGCAGTACTTC.